This T cell receptor beta chain was sequenced in a study of CXCR3-negative and CXCR3-positive naive CD8 T cells. Study-wide results and limits: CXCR3-positive naive cells had TRB CDR3s that were more hydrophobic than CXCR3-negative naive cells had. After cryopreservation, expression of CXCR3 was partially reduced, and most assays were run with fresh PBMCs. For memory CD8+ cells diversity was much lower, but both naive subsets had comparably high diversity. Similar TRBV-TRBJ usage was seen in naive cells (both CXCR3-negative and CXCR3-positive), but memory cells differed. Between one naive subset and the other, surface CD5 was comparable, and TCR strength was inferred from TRB CDR3 properties.

Germline V lookup: CDR1 SEHNR, CDR2 FQNEAQ (reference sequence). This CDR3 spans 14 amino acids. A note on this clonotype: Its antigen is currently unknown.

UMI-tagged TRB cDNA libraries were built via 5' RACE. TCRdb reprocessed the 5' RACE reads; each CDR3 protein has one entry and no DNA is given. The table for this sample gives about 60,000 distinct CDR3 sequences. The sequencing input was naive CXCR3+ CD8+ T cells from blood. Subset in this sample: CD45RO-CCR7+CD27+CD95- naive CD8+ T cells expressing CXCR3 (TNR3+). The sequence was collected from a human donor in good health. Some clones in this sample may be carry-over from other donors' samples. The chain is built from TRBV7-9 and TRBJ2-7; no DNA is available, so the TRBD2 call from TCRdb remains unchecked. The CDR3: CASSTSSGVYEQYF.